The 32 T cell receptor beta chains reported below all come from one sample, sequenced in a study of T cells in Graves' hyperthyroidism and ophthalmopathy. It was RNA transcripts that yielded the amplified TCR beta CDR3 regions. The HTBI primer set served for first-round RT-PCR of the TCR CDR3. TCRdb fed the multiplex PCR reads into MiXCR, producing one record per CDR3 protein. The sample holds 300,000 to 350,000 distinct CDR3 sequences, around 16% seen once. The sample taken for sequencing was blood. Every receptor here comes from a man aged 25 to 45 with Graves' hyperthyroidism.

This clonotype has at least ten counts. This chain uses TRBV6-1 with TRBJ1-5; the D gene is possibly TRBD1 (5 bases). V lost 6 bases and J 0 bases, leaving 15 bases between the germline ends. In germline, CDR1 is MNHNS, CDR2 SASEGT. This CDR3 region has 16 residues. In DNA, the CDR3 is TGTGCCAGCAGCCTCGGGTTGGGGGGTAGCAATCAGCCCCAGCATTTT. Translated: CASSLGLGGSNQPQHF.

In its sample, this clonotype was seen many times. This rearrangement joins TRBV24-1 to TRBJ2-2; TRBD1 matches 8 bases. V dropped 9 bases and J dropped 4; count of bases not matched to a gene: 15. This CDR3 contains 17 residues. Germline assignment: CDR1 KGHDR and CDR2 SFDVKD. The CDR3 spells CATGGGQERTFTGELFF. For the CDR3, the DNA is TGTGCCACCGGAGGGGGACAGGAACGGACGTTCACCGGGGAGCTGTTTTTT.

This clonotype was counted ten times or more. This chain uses TRBV28 with TRBJ1-6; 7 nucleotides match TRBD1. Germline loops: CDR1 MDHEN, CDR2 SYDVKM. The trim removed 5 bases at V and 2 bases at J, leaving 3 bases unmatched. The CDR3 length is 15 residues. The CDR3 region is CASSQGDAYNSPLHF. The CDR3 DNA sequence: TGTGCCAGCAGTCAGGGGGACGCCTATAATTCACCCCTCCACTTT.

This clonotype was seen only a few times. This chain connects TRBV29-1 to TRBJ2-7; D is perhaps TRBD2 (5 bases). The CDR3 loop spans 13 amino acids. Trimming stripped 7 bases from V and 5 bases from J, with 18 bases between. Germline assignment: CDR1 SQVTM and CDR2 ANQGSEA. Here the CDR3 reads CSAVDGLVNEQYF. CDR3 nucleotides: TGCAGCGCTGTGGACGGACTCGTCAACGAGCAGTACTTC.

This clonotype has more than one count but fewer than ten. The chain combines TRBV5-1 with TRBJ1-4; 10 nucleotides agree with TRBD1. Trimming took 5 bases from V and 7 from J; bases not matched to a gene: 5. This CDR3 has 14 residues. From germline, CDR1 is SGHRS and CDR2 YFSETQ. CDR3 in amino acids: CASSSDRGREKLFF. The CDR3 nucleotides are TGCGCCAGCAGTTCCGACAGGGGGCGTGAAAAACTGTTTTTT.

The table lists this clonotype with many counts. V usage is TRBV20-1 and J usage is TRBJ2-1; D may be TRBD2 (6 bases). The CDR3 contains 13 residues. Germline-derived CDR1 and CDR2 are DFQATT and SNEGSKA (reference sequence). Trimming took 5 bases from V and 15 from J, leaving 23 bases between them. CDR3 in DNA: TGCAGTGCTGGATGGTCTCTAGCGCCCTCGGTGTTCTTC. Translation gives CSAGWSLAPSVFF.

This clonotype was detected many times. The V and J genes are TRBV24-1 and TRBJ1-5; D is possibly TRBD1 (5 bases). The CDR3 is 16 amino acids. Per germline, CDR1 KGHDR and CDR2 SFDVKD. V was pared by 6 bases and J by 2 bases, with 16 bases between. CDR3 protein: CATSSNRQGGNQPQHF. CDR3 coding DNA: TGTGCCACCAGTTCAAATCGGCAGGGTGGCAATCAGCCCCAGCATTTT.

This clonotype was observed many times. This chain joins TRBV11-2 and TRBJ2-1; D perhaps matches TRBD1 (5 bases). The CDR3 totals 14 residues. V shed 1 base and J shed 7 bases, with 11 bases lying between them. The V gene's germline CDR1 is SGHAT and CDR2 FQNNGV. CDR3 nucleotides: TGTGCCAGCAGCTTAGTTGGGGCTCTGAATGAGCAGTTCTTC. Its protein product is CASSLVGALNEQFF.

V is TRBV7-9 and J is TRBJ2-7, with D unclear. The V end was cut by 2 bases, the J end by 7 bases, with 12 bases between. The germline gives CDR1 SEHNR, CDR2 FQNEAQ (reference sequence). The CDR3 runs 13 residues. The CDR3 sequence is CASSLNLDGEQYF. In nucleotides, the CDR3 is TGTGCCAGCAGCTTAAACTTGGACGGTGAGCAGTACTTC.

This clonotype was counted at least ten times. The chain is built from TRBV2 and TRBJ1-6, with 8 bases aligning to TRBD1. The CDR3 runs 14 residues. J lost 9 bases, V lost 5 bases, and 6 bases had no gene match. Germline loops: CDR1 SNHLY, CDR2 FYNNEI. The CDR3 spells CASSFDRGFSPLHF. In nucleotides, the CDR3 is TGTGCCAGCAGTTTCGACAGGGGCTTTTCACCCCTCCACTTT. Variable domain in full (rest from reference TRBV2 and TRBJ1-6): EPEVTQTPSHQVTQMGQEVILRCVPISNHLYFYWYRQILGQKVEFLVSFYNNEISEKSEIFDDQFSVERPDGSNFTLKIRSTKLEDSAMYFCASSFDRGFSPLHFGNGTRLTVT.

This clonotype turned up a few times. At one end, the junction sequence differs from germline, possibly due to a read error. J is TRBJ1-3 and V is TRBV9; TRBD1 matches at 10 bases. The CDR3 sequence is 19 residues long. Germline values: CDR1 SGDLS, CDR2 YYNGEE. CDR3 residues: CASSVGPSTGGSSRNTIYF. DNA for the CDR3: TGTGCCAGCAGCGTAGGCCCTTCGACAGGGGGCTCCTCTAGAAACACCATATATTTT.

The sample holds a few counts of this clonotype. The chain carries TRBV7-2 and TRBJ2-1; 9 positions agree with TRBD2. Germline trimming cut 0 bases from V and 0 bases from J; bases unmatched to any gene: 9. Germline CDR1 reads SGHTA; CDR2 reads FQGNSA. The CDR3 has 19 amino acids. The CDR3 sequence is CASSLARGSGGSSYNEQFF. In nucleotides, the CDR3 is TGTGCCAGCAGCTTAGCGCGTGGTAGCGGGGGAAGCTCCTACAATGAGCAGTTCTTC.

This clonotype was counted ten times or more. The V call is TRBV5-1, the J call TRBJ2-1; D remains unclear. The germline gives CDR1 SGHRS, CDR2 YFSETQ. The CDR3 spans 13 residues. Trimming stripped 1 base from V and 7 bases from J, with 9 bases between. The CDR3 coding sequence is TGCGCCAGCAGCTTGACGGATCTAAATGAGCAGTTCTTC. Amino acid sequence: CASSLTDLNEQFF.

The table lists this clonotype with a few counts. This rearrangement joins TRBV7-9 to TRBJ2-7; tentative D call: TRBD1 (5 bases). This CDR3 is built from 13 residues. CDR1 SEHNR and CDR2 FQNEAQ come from the germline V gene (reference sequence). V was cut by 3 bases and J by 3 bases, with 9 bases left in between. CDR3 bases: TGTGCCAGCAGCTTTGTAGGGGTCTACGAGCAGTACTTC. It is translated as CASSFVGVYEQYF.

A few counts support this clonotype. This chain joins TRBV24-1 and TRBJ2-1, with D possibly being TRBD1 (6 bases). V lost 4 bases, J lost 3 bases, and 9 bases lay in between. Germline V gene sequence: CDR1 KGHDR, CDR2 SFDVKD. The length of the CDR3 is 14 residues. The CDR3 spells CATSELDSYNEQFF. In DNA, the CDR3 is TGTGCCACCAGTGAACTGGACAGCTACAATGAGCAGTTCTTC.

This clonotype was recorded at least ten times. The chain couples TRBV6-1 to TRBJ1-1, with 8 positions matching TRBD1. V was clipped by 5 bases and J by 11 bases; unmatched bases: 34. Germline CDR1 and CDR2: MNHNS and SASEGT. CDR3 length: 21 amino acids. This chain's CDR3 is CASSPLVDLTGERIIARSAFF. In DNA form, the CDR3 reads TGTGCCAGCAGTCCCCTCGTCGACTTGACAGGGGAGAGGATTATTGCCCGTAGTGCTTTCTTT.

This clonotype has at least ten counts. CDR3 DNA: TGTGCCAGCAGTTGGGGGGACAGTGAAGCTTTCTTT. Amino acid sequence: CASSWGDSEAFF. The rearrangement joins TRBV6-5 to TRBJ1-1; TRBD1 agrees at 7 bases. This CDR3 is built from 12 residues. The V segment lost 4 bases and the J segment 7 bases; nucleotides outside the gene matches: 3. Germline V gene data show CDR1 as MNHEY and CDR2 as SVGAGI.

There are many counts of this clonotype. The chain links TRBV20-1 to TRBJ2-1; 11 nucleotides align to TRBD2. The CDR3 sequence is 16 residues long. Germline V gene sequence: CDR1 DFQATT, CDR2 SNEGSKA (reference sequence). With V trimmed by 1 base and J by 6 bases, 8 bases remained unmatched. The CDR3 DNA sequence: TGCAGTGCTAGAGCCCCACTAGCGGGAGAGAGCAATGAGCAGTTCTTC. Protein: CSARAPLAGESNEQFF.

This clonotype has at least ten counts. The chain is built from TRBV5-1 and TRBJ2-3, with TRBD2 identical over 13 bases. V gave up 4 bases and J gave up 5 bases; unmatched junction bases: 10. Germline CDR1 SGHRS, CDR2 YFSETQ. The CDR3 extends over 17 amino acids. CDR3 nucleotide sequence: TGCGCCAGCAGCGGGAGGACTAGCGGGAGCGGCGTAGATACGCAGTATTTT. It yields the protein CASSGRTSGSGVDTQYF.

This clonotype was observed a handful of times. The chain recombines TRBV5-1 with TRBJ1-4, with 10 positions matching TRBD1. The CDR3 has 15 residues. Trimming cost V 0 bases and J 8 bases; bases outside gene matches: 4. Looked up from germline, CDR1 is SGHRS and CDR2 is YFSETQ. CDR3 amino acids: CASSLGQGAEEKLFF. In DNA form, the CDR3 reads TGCGCCAGCAGCTTGGGACAGGGGGCGGAAGAAAAACTGTTTTTT.

This clonotype was seen at least ten times. CDR3 in amino acids: CASSGRGDRAYEQYF. DNA for the CDR3: TGTGCCAGCTCCGGGAGGGGGGACAGGGCCTACGAGCAGTACTTC. This chain joins TRBV18 and TRBJ2-7; a possible D gene is TRBD1 (9 bases). Germline-derived CDR1 and CDR2 are KGHSH and LQKENI. Trimming removed 6 bases at V and 2 bases at J, with 17 bases between. The CDR3 runs to 15 residues.

This clonotype was seen ten or more times. J is TRBJ2-1 and V is TRBV27; 8 nucleotides agree with TRBD1. V trimming: 5 bases; J trimming: 5 bases; junction bases outside the gene matches: 8. Germline CDR1 and CDR2: MNHEY and SMNVEV (reference sequence). This CDR3 has 15 amino acids. CDR3 bases: TGTGCCAGCAGTAGATACAGGGGGGCGGACAATGAGCAGTTCTTC. Protein sequence: CASSRYRGADNEQFF.

This chain links TRBV20-1 with TRBJ2-1; 7 bases agree with TRBD2. CDR3 length: 16 amino acids. The V gene end was trimmed by 0 bases and the J gene end by 12 bases; junction bases not matched to a gene: 17. Germline V gene sequence: CDR1 DFQATT, CDR2 SNEGSKA (reference sequence). The CDR3 coding sequence is TGCAGTGCTAGAGATAGGAGGCGTGGGAGGGAGGGCCCGCAGTTCTTC. Protein: CSARDRRRGREGPQFF.

V usage is TRBV19 and J usage is TRBJ2-3; TRBD2 aligns across 7 bases. The J segment lost 2 bases and the V segment lost 5 bases, leaving 10 bases of the junction unmatched. There are 16 residues in the CDR3. The V gene's germline CDR1 is LNHDA and CDR2 SQIVND (reference sequence). Here the CDR3 DNA reads TGTGCCAGTAGTTCCCCTATCGGGGGGACCACAGATACGCAGTATTTT. Its translation: CASSSPIGGTTDTQYF.

This clonotype came up many times. Compared with germline, one end of the junction differs, possibly owing to a read error. The chain carries TRBV12-3 or TRBV12-4 and TRBJ2-2; the match to TRBD2 covers 9 bases. This CDR3 has 15 amino acids. Here the CDR3 reads CASSLAGVGTGELFF. DNA of the CDR3: TGTGCCAGCAGCTTAGCGGGAGTAGGTACCGGGGAGCTGTTTTTT.

This clonotype was detected many times. The V and J genes are TRBV5-1 and TRBJ1-2; D gene unclear. Germline CDR1 SGHRS, CDR2 YFSETQ. The CDR3 is 15 residues long. The V end was cut by 2 bases, the J end by 2 bases, with 13 bases between. CDR3 in DNA: TGCGCCAGCAGCTTCTCACTTACGGGGAACTATGGCTACACCTTC. Translating gives CASSFSLTGNYGYTF.

The chain recombines TRBV18 with TRBJ2-1; possibly TRBD2 for D (6 bases). The V and J ends lost 3 bases and 8 bases respectively, with 14 bases between them. CDR1 KGHSH and CDR2 LQKENI come from the germline V gene. The CDR3 contains 14 residues. The CDR3 loop is CASSPLTSIYEQFF. The CDR3 bases are TGTGCCAGCTCACCCCTTACTAGCATCTATGAGCAGTTCTTC.

This clonotype was detected ten times or more. The rearrangement joins TRBV11-2 to TRBJ2-1, with TRBD2 matching 14 bases. V gave up 5 bases and J gave up 8 bases; unmatched junction bases: 11. The CDR3 consists of 17 residues. Germline CDR1 and CDR2: SGHAT and FQNNGV. CDR3 region: CASSPETSGRAMDEQFF. The CDR3 coding sequence is TGTGCCAGCAGCCCCGAGACTAGCGGGAGGGCAATGGATGAGCAGTTCTTC.

At least ten counts were recorded for this clonotype. CDR3 bases: TGTGCCAGCAGTGAAGGGGGACTAGTCTCACATGAGCAGTTCTTC. It yields the protein CASSEGGLVSHEQFF. The chain recombines TRBV2 with TRBJ2-1; 8 bases map to TRBD2. The germline CDR1 and CDR2 sequences are SNHLY and FYNNEI. The CDR3 runs to 15 residues. V lost 1 base and J lost 8; bases outside the gene matches: 7.

This clonotype was seen at least ten times. This chain joins TRBV12-3 or TRBV12-4 and TRBJ2-2, with 10 bases aligning to TRBD2. The CDR3 sequence is 16 residues long. V gave up 7 bases and J gave up 6 bases; unmatched junction bases: 11. The CDR3 DNA reads as TGTGCCAGCATCCCTCCCAAGCTAGCGGGAGCCGGGGAGCTGTTTTTT. As protein: CASIPPKLAGAGELFF.

This clonotype was observed at least ten times. V gene TRBV12-3 or TRBV12-4 combines with J gene TRBJ1-1, with no clear D. V was clipped by 3 bases and J by 2 bases, with 10 bases between them. The CDR3 is made up of 14 amino acids. CDR3 coding DNA: TGTGCCAGCAGTTTCGACCCGTTTAACACTGAAGCTTTCTTT. Its translation is CASSFDPFNTEAFF.

As for this clonotype: A read error may produce the germline difference seen at one junction end. The CDR3 DNA sequence: TGTACCACCTCCGACCCAGCGGGAGGAGAGACCCAGTACTTC. Residues: CTTSDPAGGETQYF. The chain uses TRBV24-1 and TRBJ2-5; TRBD2 matches at 9 bases. Germline CDR1 reads KGHDR; CDR2 reads SFDVKD. This CDR3 spans 14 amino acids.